What follows are 28 T cell receptor beta chains derived from one specimen sequenced in a study of OX40 agonist ivuxolimab in advanced cancers. Generated by immunoSEQ multiplex PCR, the TCRdb table keeps only in-frame clones and is missing some. The sample has roughly 68,000 clones, approximately 83% seen once. Here the sequenced sample was CD4+ or CD8+ T cells sorted from blood, taken in a trial of the OX40 agonist ivuxolimab. These receptors came from an adult with an advanced solid tumor such as melanoma, head and neck, liver or kidney cancer.

Here the CDR3 reads CASSEWGPGDSGANVLTF. Written as DNA, the CDR3 is TGTGCCAGCAGTGAATGGGGCCCCGGGGACTCTGGGGCCAACGTCCTGACTTTC. V is TRBV2 and J is TRBJ2-6; tentatively, D is TRBD1 or TRBD2 (5 bases each). Trimming removed 2 bases from V and 0 bases from J, with 14 bases in between. CDR1 is SNHLY, CDR2 FYNNEI, per germline. The CDR3 loop spans 18 amino acids.

This clone was seen a handful of times. V gene TRBV11-3 combines with J gene TRBJ2-1; D perhaps matches TRBD2 (6 bases). The CDR3 covers 14 residues. Germline-derived CDR1 and CDR2 are SGHNT and YENEEA. V was pared by 5 bases and J by 4 bases, with 12 bases between. DNA of the CDR3: TGTGCCAGCAGCCTAGGAGCGGGTTACAATGAGCAGTTCTTC. Amino acid sequence: CASSLGAGYNEQFF. Drawing the rest from reference TRBV11-3 and TRBJ2-1, the complete variable domain is EAGVVQSPRYKIIEKKQPVAFWCNPISGHNTLYWYLQNLGQGPELLIRYENEEAVDDSQLPKDRFSAERLKGVDSTLKIQPAELGDSAVYLCASSLGAGYNEQFFGPGTRLTVL.

This chain uses TRBV2 with TRBJ2-1, with unresolved D. Trimming pared 6 bases from V and 0 bases from J, leaving 12 bases between. The germline V gene encodes CDR1 SNHLY and CDR2 FYNNEI. The CDR3 covers 15 residues. The CDR3 sequence is CASRDRSASYNEQFF. DNA for the CDR3: TGTGCCAGCAGGGACCGGTCAGCCTCCTACAATGAGCAGTTCTTC. Drawing the rest from reference TRBV2 and TRBJ2-1, the complete variable domain is EPEVTQTPSHQVTQMGQEVILRCVPISNHLYFYWYRQILGQKVEFLVSFYNNEISEKSEIFDDQFSVERPDGSNFTLKIRSTKLEDSAMYFCASRDRSASYNEQFFGPGTRLTVL.

The chain carries TRBV7-2 and TRBJ2-1; D is tentatively TRBD1 or TRBD2 (5 bases each). CDR3 length: 13 residues. Looked up from germline, CDR1 is SGHTA and CDR2 is FQGNSA. Trimming took 5 bases from V and 6 from J, leaving 11 bases between them. CDR3 loop: CASSPGASNEQFF. DNA for the CDR3: TGTGCCAGCAGCCCCGGGGCTAGCAATGAGCAGTTCTTC. Full variable domain (rest looked up from reference TRBV7-2 and TRBJ2-1): GAGVSQSPSNKVTEKGKDVELRCDPISGHTALYWYRQSLGQGLEFLIYFQGNSAPDKSGLPSDRFSAERTGGSVSTLTIQRTQQEDSAVYLCASSPGASNEQFFGPGTRLTVL.

The CDR3 DNA reads TGTGCCAGCAGTGGCCCCGGACGGAGGGAAAAACTGTTTTTT. Protein: CASSGPGRREKLFF. V usage is TRBV25-1 and J usage is TRBJ1-4; no reliable D call. Looked up from germline, CDR1 is MGHDK and CDR2 is SYGVNS. The ends were cut back, 4 bases at V and 8 bases at J, with 14 bases in the middle. The CDR3 extends over 14 amino acids. Using reference TRBV25-1 and TRBJ1-4 for the parts outside the CDR3, the full variable domain is EADIYQTPRYLVIGTGKKITLECSQTMGHDKMYWYQQDPGMELHLIHYSYGVNSTEKGDLSSESTVSRIRTEHFPLTLESARPSHTSQYLCASSGPGRREKLFFGSGTQLSVL.

The chain uses TRBV4-1 and TRBJ2-5, with D possibly being TRBD2 (5 bases). This CDR3 region has 16 residues. CDR1 MGHRA and CDR2 YSYEKL come from the germline V gene. V was shortened by 2 bases and J by 2 bases, with 15 bases between the two germline ends. CDR3: CASSQSYPDLQETQYF. The CDR3 coding sequence is TGCGCCAGCAGCCAATCTTATCCGGACTTACAAGAGACCCAGTACTTC.

V gene TRBV10-3 combines with J gene TRBJ1-2; 7 nucleotides match TRBD1. The length of the CDR3 is 13 residues. CDR1 is ENHRY and CDR2 is SYGVKD in the germline V gene. V gave up 10 bases and J gave up 2 bases; unmatched junction bases: 7. CDR3 residues: CASRTGQNYGYTF. The DNA for the CDR3 is TGTGCCAGCAGGACAGGACAGAACTATGGCTACACCTTC.

This chain connects TRBV2 to TRBJ2-1, with unresolved D. Deletions cut 0 bases from V and 9 bases from J, with 6 bases between. The CDR3 runs to 12 residues. Germline-derived CDR1 and CDR2 are SNHLY and FYNNEI. CDR3 amino acids: CASSEAASEQFF. The CDR3 DNA reads TGTGCCAGCAGTGAAGCTGCGTCTGAGCAGTTCTTC.

V is TRBV7-2 and J is TRBJ2-1; 7 bases are a match to TRBD1. Trimming took 1 base from V and 3 from J; bases not matched to a gene: 9. The CDR3 runs to 17 residues. Per the germline V gene, CDR1 is SGHTA and CDR2 is FQGNSA. The CDR3 DNA sequence: TGTGCCAGCAGCTTAGAAACCGCAGGGGGATTCTACAATGAGCAGTTCTTC. Encoded protein: CASSLETAGGFYNEQFF.

The CDR3 DNA reads TGTGCCAGCAGCGTAGAGGAGGGTGCCAAAAACATTCAGTACTTC. Protein: CASSVEEGAKNIQYF. The V call is TRBV9, the J call TRBJ2-4; possibly TRBD2 for D (6 bases). Germline values: CDR1 SGDLS, CDR2 YYNGEE. Deletions cut 0 bases from V and 1 base from J, with 8 bases between. There are 15 residues in the CDR3.

This chain uses TRBV19 with TRBJ2-6, with D unclear. There are 14 residues in the CDR3. V shed 9 bases and J shed 1 base, with 10 bases lying between them. The V gene's germline CDR1 is LNHDA and CDR2 SQIVND (reference sequence). This CDR3 reads CASSDRSGANVLTF. In DNA, the CDR3 is TGTGCCAGCTCTGATCGTTCTGGGGCCAACGTCCTGACTTTC.

This CDR3 is CASRSQGNVGQPQHF. In nucleotides, the CDR3 is TGTGCCAGCAGGAGCCAGGGGAACGTGGGACAGCCCCAGCATTTT. V gene TRBV6-6 combines with J gene TRBJ1-5; TRBD1 might be the D (6 bases). V dropped 6 bases and J dropped 7 bases, with 19 bases sitting between them. Germline V gene data show CDR1 as MNHNY and CDR2 as SVGAGI (reference sequence). This CDR3 is 15 amino acids long.

The chain uses TRBV5-6 and TRBJ1-6; 12 bases are a match to TRBD1. Germline CDR1 is SGHDT and CDR2 is YYEEEE. This CDR3 is built from 17 residues. Trimming at V came to 1 base and at J to 10 bases, leaving 9 bases not matched to a gene. CDR3 amino acids: CASSLRGTGGGRSPLHF. The CDR3 DNA follows: TGTGCCAGCAGCTTGAGAGGGACAGGGGGCGGTAGGTCACCCCTCCACTTT.

The chain has TRBV11-2 and TRBJ2-2, with a weak D call TRBD1 (6 bases). Germline V gene lookup returns CDR1 SGHAT and CDR2 FQNNGV. The V and J ends lost 6 bases and 2 bases respectively, with 13 bases between them. The CDR3 runs to 15 residues. As DNA, the CDR3 is TGTGCCAGCAGTAAACAGGGTCCCAACACCGGGGAGCTGTTTTTT. It is translated as CASSKQGPNTGELFF.

This chain connects TRBV5-1 to TRBJ2-7; D possibly uses TRBD1 or TRBD2 (5 bases each). CDR1 and CDR2 from the germline V gene are SGHRS and YFSETQ. V lost 0 bases, J lost 2 bases, and 12 bases lay in between. The CDR3 runs to 15 residues. In DNA form, the CDR3 reads TGCGCCAGCAGCTTGGGGGGGTCTTTAACCTACGAGCAGTACTTC. Amino acid sequence: CASSLGGSLTYEQYF.

The J gene is TRBJ2-5, the V gene TRBV7-7; D tentatively fits TRBD1 or TRBD2 (5 bases each). V was clipped by 5 bases and J by 0 bases, with 7 bases between them. In germline, CDR1 is SSHAT, CDR2 FNYEAQ (reference sequence). The CDR3 spans 13 residues. The CDR3 coding sequence is TGTGCCAGCAGCCTGGGACACCAAGAGACCCAGTACTTC. Its protein product is CASSLGHQETQYF. Variable domain in full (rest from reference TRBV7-7 and TRBJ2-5): GAGVSQSPRYKVTKRGQDVTLRCDPISSHATLYWYQQALGQGPEFLTYFNYEAQPDKSGLPSDRFSAERPEGSISTLTIQRTEQRDSAMYRCASSLGHQETQYFGPGTRLLVL.

CDR3 amino acids: CASSLRQGLYEQYF. The CDR3 DNA sequence: TGTGCCAGCAGCTTAAGGCAGGGTCTCTACGAGCAGTACTTC. This chain uses TRBV7-9 with TRBJ2-7, with D maybe TRBD1 (5 bases). CDR3 size: 14 residues. V lost 2 bases and J lost 3, with 11 bases in between. Looked up from germline, CDR1 is SEHNR and CDR2 is FQNEAQ (reference sequence).

The chain couples TRBV9 to TRBJ1-4; maybe TRBD1 (5 bases). CDR3 size: 15 residues. Per germline, CDR1 SGDLS and CDR2 YYNGEE. V shed 4 bases and J shed 5 bases, with 15 bases lying between them. CDR3 sequence (DNA): TGTGCCAGCAGCCTCCAGGGCCGAGCAAATGAAAAACTGTTTTTT. Translated: CASSLQGRANEKLFF.

The chain combines TRBV6-1 with TRBJ1-2; D may be TRBD1 (6 bases). This CDR3 is built from 13 residues. Trimming removed 5 bases from V and 2 bases from J, with 9 bases in between. The germline CDR1 and CDR2 sequences are MNHNS and SASEGT. CDR3 loop: CASSTDRNYGYTF. The CDR3 DNA reads as TGTGCCAGCAGTACCGACAGGAACTATGGCTACACCTTC.

The J gene is TRBJ1-6, the V gene TRBV10-2; D is unresolved. V was pared by 7 bases and J by 8 bases, with 9 bases between. Germline V gene lookup returns CDR1 WSHSY and CDR2 SAAADI. The CDR3 covers 12 residues. CDR3 nucleotide sequence: TGCGCCAGCAAAATTCTCGATTCACCCCTCCACTTT. The encoded protein is CASKILDSPLHF.

This clone was found a few times. The rearrangement joins TRBV11-2 to TRBJ2-7; D is unclear. The germline V gene encodes CDR1 SGHAT and CDR2 FQNNGV. V gave up 2 bases and J gave up 3 bases, with 2 bases separating them. This CDR3 region has 11 residues. CDR3 region: CASSLHYEQYF. CDR3 nucleotide sequence: TGTGCCAGCAGCTTACACTACGAGCAGTACTTC.

This clone was detected a few times. The rearrangement links TRBV7-2 to TRBJ2-3; 7 positions match TRBD1. This CDR3 spans 16 amino acids. Germline V lookup: CDR1 SGHTA, CDR2 FQGNSA. V was pared by 5 bases and J by 0 bases, with 8 bases of the junction left unmatched. CDR3 sequence (DNA): TGTGCCAGCAGCCCCAGACAGGGTGGTAGCACAGATACGCAGTATTTT. This codes for CASSPRQGGSTDTQYF.

This clone was found once. The chain has TRBV7-2 and TRBJ1-3, with TRBD1 matching 7 bases. The V gene's germline CDR1 is SGHTA and CDR2 FQGNSA. The CDR3 spans 16 residues. V was clipped by 5 bases and J by 7 bases; unmatched bases: 14. CDR3 in DNA: TGTGCCAGCAGCGTCGCCGGGACAGAGATAGGGAACACCATATATTTT. It specifies CASSVAGTEIGNTIYF.

This clone was detected a few times. The chain joins TRBV19 to TRBJ1-5; D is ambiguous. Trimming stripped 3 bases from V and 5 bases from J, with 17 bases between. The V gene's germline CDR1 is LNHDA and CDR2 SQIVND (reference sequence). This CDR3 comprises 16 residues. The CDR3 region is CASSISAISGDQPQHF. CDR3 DNA sequence: TGTGCCAGTAGTATCTCAGCGATTTCCGGAGATCAGCCCCAGCATTTT.

The chain combines TRBV18 with TRBJ1-5, with no clear D. V was shortened by 2 bases and J by 0 bases, with 8 bases between the two germline ends. CDR3 size: 15 residues. Germline values: CDR1 KGHSH, CDR2 LQKENI. CDR3 residues: CASSPSRNSNQPQHF. The CDR3 DNA reads as TGTGCCAGCTCACCATCCCGGAATAGCAATCAGCCCCAGCATTTT.

This rearrangement joins TRBV5-4 to TRBJ2-7; D call uncertain. This CDR3 spans 15 amino acids. V dropped 5 bases and J dropped 3 bases, with 18 bases sitting between them. Germline CDR1 SGHNT, CDR2 YYREEE (reference sequence). This chain's CDR3 is CASSYGLAGNYEQYF. The CDR3 nucleotides are TGTGCCAGCAGTTATGGTTTAGCAGGCAACTACGAGCAGTACTTC. Looking up the rest from reference TRBV5-4 and TRBJ2-7 gives the full variable domain: ETGVTQSPTHLIKTRGQQVTLRCSSQSGHNTVSWYQQALGQGPQFIFQYYREEENGRGNFPPRFSGLQFPNYSSELNVNALELDDSALYLCASSYGLAGNYEQYFGPGTRLTVT.

The chain employs TRBV7-2 and TRBJ1-3; D remains ambiguous. V was shortened by 4 bases and J by 2 bases, with 18 bases between the two germline ends. The CDR3 length is 17 residues. Germline CDR1 reads SGHTA; CDR2 reads FQGNSA. The CDR3 DNA reads as TGTGCCAGCAGCTCTACCGATCAGACCTTTACTGGAAACACCATATATTTT. Protein: CASSSTDQTFTGNTIYF. The full variable domain, with the rest looked up from reference TRBV7-2 and TRBJ1-3, is GAGVSQSPSNKVTEKGKDVELRCDPISGHTALYWYRQSLGQGLEFLIYFQGNSAPDKSGLPSDRFSAERTGGSVSTLTIQRTQQEDSAVYLCASSSTDQTFTGNTIYFGEGSWLTVV.

The chain recombines TRBV5-1 with TRBJ2-1; D not resolved. V gave up 3 bases and J gave up 8 bases, with 12 bases separating them. CDR1 is SGHRS, CDR2 YFSETQ, per germline. The CDR3 extends over 13 amino acids. The chain's CDR3 is CASSSTRSHEQFF. The CDR3 DNA reads TGCGCCAGCAGCTCAACCCGGAGCCATGAGCAGTTCTTC.